These T cell receptor beta chains were read from a single sample in a study of blood T cell repertoires in COVID-19. The assay was immunoSEQ multiplex PCR, and TCRdb's table has in-frame clones only and misses some. The sample lists about 80,000 clones; around 79% were seen once. What was sequenced was peripheral blood. The receptors were sampled from a man of 80 years or more with acute or convalescent COVID-19. Each CDR3 is given with its conserved first and last residue. A D gene is named only where the DNA matches it firmly. Expanded clones are given a class, and other clones once, few, many or no size at all.

j_call: TRBJ2-5
d_call: TRBD1
clone_size: NA
v_call: TRBV11-2
cdr3_aa: CASSLGRTGRWETQYF
cdr3_nt: TGTGCCAGCAGCTTAGGGCGGACAGGGCGGTGGGAGACCCAGTACTTC

j_call: TRBJ2-5
d_call: NA
clone_size: NA
v_call: TRBV5-5
cdr3_aa: CASSSGYQETQYF
cdr3_nt: TGTGCCAGCAGCTCGGGGTACCAAGAGACCCAGTACTTC

j_call: TRBJ1-2
d_call: TRBD1
clone_size: few
v_call: TRBV2
cdr3_aa: CASSEGRQGAYGYTF
cdr3_nt: TGTGCCAGCAGTGAAGGAAGACAGGGAGCCTATGGCTACACCTTC

j_call: TRBJ2-7
d_call: TRBD2
clone_size: NA
v_call: TRBV5-6
cdr3_aa: CASSAGTSGTYEQYF
cdr3_nt: TGTGCCAGCAGCGCCGGGACTAGCGGGACCTACGAGCAGTACTTC

j_call: TRBJ2-3
d_call: TRBD2
clone_size: NA
v_call: TRBV9
cdr3_aa: CASSVGAGGPVTDTQYF
cdr3_nt: TGTGCCAGCAGCGTAGGAGCGGGGGGGCCTGTGACAGATACGCAGTATTTT

j_call: TRBJ2-1
d_call: TRBD2
clone_size: NA
v_call: TRBV24-1
cdr3_aa: CATSDSTFSGGRYNEQFF
cdr3_nt: TGTGCCACCAGTGACTCCACCTTTAGCGGGGGACGCTACAATGAGCAGTTCTTC

j_call: TRBJ1-2
d_call: TRBD1
clone_size: once
v_call: TRBV7-9
cdr3_aa: CASSPQQGAYGYTF
cdr3_nt: TGTGCCAGCAGCCCACAACAGGGGGCCTATGGCTACACCTTC

j_call: TRBJ2-5
d_call: NA
clone_size: NA
v_call: TRBV6-5
cdr3_aa: CASSSHLSGGRETQYF
cdr3_nt: TGTGCCAGCAGTTCCCACCTAAGCGGAGGGCGGGAGACCCAGTACTTC

j_call: TRBJ2-7
d_call: NA
clone_size: NA
v_call: TRBV19
cdr3_aa: CASSIGSRSSYEQYF
cdr3_nt: TGTGCCAGTAGTATAGGGTCTCGTAGCTCCTACGAGCAGTACTTC

j_call: TRBJ2-7
d_call: NA
clone_size: NA
v_call: TRBV12-2
cdr3_aa: CASRLTRGPGYEQYF
cdr3_nt: TGTGCAAGTCGCTTAACCCGCGGCCCGGGCTACGAGCAGTACTTC

j_call: TRBJ1-1
d_call: NA
clone_size: NA
v_call: TRBV19
cdr3_aa: CASVWAAGSTEAFF
cdr3_nt: TGTGCCAGTGTTTGGGCCGCAGGGTCTACTGAAGCTTTCTTT

j_call: TRBJ1-2
d_call: NA
clone_size: NA
v_call: TRBV6-5
cdr3_aa: CASSLQENYGYTF
cdr3_nt: TGTGCCAGCAGTTTACAGGAAAACTATGGCTACACCTTC

j_call: TRBJ1-6
d_call: NA
clone_size: NA
v_call: TRBV29-1
cdr3_aa: CSVRTARGDSPLHF
cdr3_nt: TGCAGCGTTCGGACAGCCAGAGGGGATTCACCCCTCCACTTT

j_call: TRBJ2-7
d_call: TRBD2
clone_size: NA
v_call: TRBV7-3
cdr3_aa: CASSPGTSLSYEQYF
cdr3_nt: TGTGCCAGCAGCCCCGGGACTAGCCTCTCCTACGAGCAGTACTTC

j_call: TRBJ2-7
d_call: NA
clone_size: NA
v_call: TRBV6-1
cdr3_aa: CASRRDLSSYEQYF
cdr3_nt: TGTGCCTCCCGGCGGGATTTAAGCTCCTACGAGCAGTACTTC

j_call: TRBJ2-2
d_call: TRBD2
clone_size: NA
v_call: TRBV2
cdr3_aa: CASSTTGGRAGELFF
cdr3_nt: TGTGCCAGCAGTACTACGGGGGGTCGTGCCGGGGAGCTGTTTTTT

j_call: TRBJ2-2
d_call: NA
clone_size: NA
v_call: TRBV29-1
cdr3_aa: CSVDRQNTGELFF
cdr3_nt: TGCAGCGTTGATCGACAAAACACCGGGGAGCTGTTTTTT

j_call: TRBJ2-2
d_call: TRBD2
clone_size: few
v_call: TRBV9
cdr3_aa: CASSPGGGLAANTGELFF
cdr3_nt: TGTGCCAGCAGCCCTGGGGGGGGACTAGCGGCGAACACCGGGGAGCTGTTTTTT

j_call: TRBJ1-3
d_call: NA
clone_size: NA
v_call: TRBV5-4
cdr3_aa: CASSMDRLGNTIYF
cdr3_nt: TGTGCCAGCAGCATGGACCGACTAGGAAACACCATATATTTT

j_call: TRBJ1-1
d_call: TRBD1
clone_size: NA
v_call: TRBV19
cdr3_aa: CASIPGQGPTEAFF
cdr3_nt: TGTGCCAGTATTCCGGGACAGGGGCCCACTGAAGCTTTCTTT

j_call: TRBJ2-7
d_call: NA
clone_size: NA
v_call: TRBV3-1/TRBV3-2
cdr3_aa: CASSQRTVSYEQYF
cdr3_nt: TGTGCCAGCAGCCAACGGACAGTCTCCTACGAGCAGTACTTC

j_call: TRBJ1-3
d_call: NA
clone_size: NA
v_call: TRBV2
cdr3_aa: CASSETQRSSGNTIYF
cdr3_nt: TGTGCCAGCAGTGAAACACAGCGGAGCTCTGGAAACACCATATATTTT

j_call: TRBJ2-5
d_call: TRBD2
clone_size: once
v_call: TRBV5-8
cdr3_aa: CASSGGGETQYF
cdr3_nt: TGTGCCAGCAGCGGGGGGGGAGAGACCCAGTACTTC

j_call: TRBJ2-3
d_call: TRBD2
clone_size: NA
v_call: TRBV2
cdr3_aa: CASRRLAGASTDTQYF
cdr3_nt: TGTGCCAGCAGGCGCCTAGCGGGGGCAAGCACAGATACGCAGTATTTT

j_call: TRBJ2-7
d_call: NA
clone_size: NA
v_call: TRBV24-1
cdr3_aa: CATSDLKRFTGEQYF
cdr3_nt: TGTGCCACCAGTGATTTGAAGCGTTTTACTGGCGAGCAGTACTTC

j_call: TRBJ1-3
d_call: TRBD1
clone_size: NA
v_call: TRBV27
cdr3_aa: CASSTGGSGNTIYF
cdr3_nt: TGTGCCAGCAGTACAGGGGGTTCTGGAAACACCATATATTTT

j_call: TRBJ1-1
d_call: NA
clone_size: few
v_call: TRBV5-1
cdr3_aa: CASSSRESNTEAFF
cdr3_nt: TGCGCCAGCAGTTCGAGGGAATCGAACACTGAAGCTTTCTTT

j_call: TRBJ1-4
d_call: NA
clone_size: once
v_call: TRBV2
cdr3_aa: CASSDSGHIIEKLFF
cdr3_nt: TGTGCCAGCAGTGACTCGGGACATATTATCGAAAAACTGTTTTTT

j_call: TRBJ1-6
d_call: TRBD1
clone_size: few
v_call: TRBV2
cdr3_aa: CASRGQVDNSPLHF
cdr3_nt: TGTGCCAGCAGAGGACAGGTTGATAATTCACCCCTCCACTTT

j_call: TRBJ2-5
d_call: NA
clone_size: NA
v_call: TRBV25-1
cdr3_aa: CASSELTVQETQYF
cdr3_nt: TGTGCCAGCAGTGAACTGACAGTTCAAGAGACCCAGTACTTC

j_call: TRBJ1-5
d_call: TRBD1
clone_size: NA
v_call: TRBV5-6
cdr3_aa: CASSLGQGRQPQHF
cdr3_nt: TGTGCCAGCAGCCTCGGACAGGGACGTCAGCCCCAGCATTTT

j_call: TRBJ1-5
d_call: TRBD1
clone_size: NA
v_call: TRBV5-6
cdr3_aa: CASSRQTGSNQPQHF
cdr3_nt: TGTGCCAGCAGCCGTCAGACAGGGAGCAATCAGCCCCAGCATTTT